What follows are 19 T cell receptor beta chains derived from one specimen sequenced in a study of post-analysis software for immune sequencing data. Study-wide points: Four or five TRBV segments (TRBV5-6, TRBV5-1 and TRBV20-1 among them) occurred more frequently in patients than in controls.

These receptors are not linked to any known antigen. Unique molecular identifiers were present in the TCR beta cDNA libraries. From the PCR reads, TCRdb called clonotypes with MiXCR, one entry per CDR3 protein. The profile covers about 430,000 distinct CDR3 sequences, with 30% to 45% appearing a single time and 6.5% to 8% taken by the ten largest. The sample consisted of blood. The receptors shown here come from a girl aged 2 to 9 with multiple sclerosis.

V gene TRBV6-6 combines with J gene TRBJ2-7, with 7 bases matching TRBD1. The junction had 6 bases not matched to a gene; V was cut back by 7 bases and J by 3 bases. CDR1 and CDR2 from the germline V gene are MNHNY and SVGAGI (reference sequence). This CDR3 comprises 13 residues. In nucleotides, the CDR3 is TGTGCCAGCACAGATGGACAGGACTACGAGCAGTACTTC. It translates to CASTDGQDYEQYF.

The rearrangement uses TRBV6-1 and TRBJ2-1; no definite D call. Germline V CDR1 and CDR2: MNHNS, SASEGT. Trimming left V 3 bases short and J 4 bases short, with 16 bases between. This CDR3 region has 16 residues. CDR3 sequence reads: CASSDVGFSVYNEQFF. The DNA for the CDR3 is TGTGCCAGCAGTGATGTGGGTTTCTCCGTTTACAATGAGCAGTTCTTC.

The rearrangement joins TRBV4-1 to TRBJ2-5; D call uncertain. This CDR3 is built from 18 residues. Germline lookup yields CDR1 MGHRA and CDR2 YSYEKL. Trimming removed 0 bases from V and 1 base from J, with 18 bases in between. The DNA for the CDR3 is TGCGCCAGCAGCCAAGAGCAACAGATGTTAGGGATCCAAGAGACCCAGTACTTC. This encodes CASSQEQQMLGIQETQYF.

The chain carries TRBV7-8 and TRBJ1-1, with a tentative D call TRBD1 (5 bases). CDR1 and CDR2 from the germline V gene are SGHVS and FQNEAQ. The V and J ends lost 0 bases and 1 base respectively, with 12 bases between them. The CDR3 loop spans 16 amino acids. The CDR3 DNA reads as TGTGCCAGCAGCTTAGCCGTCGGGGGAACGAACACTGAAGCTTTCTTT. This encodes CASSLAVGGTNTEAFF.

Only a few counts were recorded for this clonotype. CDR3 bases: TGTGCCACCAGCAGATCCCCCAGCCCAACTAATGAAAAACTGTTTTTT. Translation gives CATSRSPSPTNEKLFF. V usage is TRBV15 and J usage is TRBJ1-4; D uncertain. This CDR3 comprises 16 residues. The V gene's germline CDR1 is LNHNV and CDR2 YYDKDF (reference sequence). V was pared by 2 bases and J by 0 bases, with 10 bases between.

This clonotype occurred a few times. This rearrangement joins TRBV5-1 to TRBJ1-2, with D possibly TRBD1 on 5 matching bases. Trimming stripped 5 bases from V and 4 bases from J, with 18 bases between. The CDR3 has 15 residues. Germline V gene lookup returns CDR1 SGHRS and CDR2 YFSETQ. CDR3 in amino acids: CASRSTPRGFYGYTF. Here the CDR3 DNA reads TGCGCCAGCAGGTCGACCCCAAGGGGTTTCTATGGCTACACCTTC. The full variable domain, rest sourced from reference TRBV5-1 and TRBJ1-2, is KAGVTQTPRYLIKTRGQQVTLSCSPISGHRSVSWYQQTPGQGLQFLFEYFSETQRNKGNFPGRFSGRQFSNSRSEMNVSTLELGDSALYLCASRSTPRGFYGYTFGSGTRLTVV.

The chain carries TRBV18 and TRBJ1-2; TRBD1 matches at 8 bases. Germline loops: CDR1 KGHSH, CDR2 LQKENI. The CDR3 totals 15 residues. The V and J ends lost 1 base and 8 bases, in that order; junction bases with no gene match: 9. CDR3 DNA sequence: TGTGCCAGCTCACCACGGCGGCAGGGGGCCCGAGGCTACACCTTC. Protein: CASSPRRQGARGYTF. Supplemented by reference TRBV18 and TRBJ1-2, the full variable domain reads NAGVMQNPRHLVRRRGQEARLRCSPMKGHSHVYWYRQLPEEGLKFMVYLQKENIIDESGMPKERFSAEFPKEGPSILRIQQVVRGDSAAYFCASSPRRQGARGYTFGSGTRLTVV.

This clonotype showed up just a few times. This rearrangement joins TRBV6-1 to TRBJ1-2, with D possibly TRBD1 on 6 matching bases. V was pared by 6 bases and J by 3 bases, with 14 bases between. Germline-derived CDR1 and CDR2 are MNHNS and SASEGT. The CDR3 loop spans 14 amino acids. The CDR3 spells CASRVEQGDYGYTF. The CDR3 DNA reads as TGTGCCAGCAGGGTCGAACAGGGAGACTATGGCTACACCTTC.

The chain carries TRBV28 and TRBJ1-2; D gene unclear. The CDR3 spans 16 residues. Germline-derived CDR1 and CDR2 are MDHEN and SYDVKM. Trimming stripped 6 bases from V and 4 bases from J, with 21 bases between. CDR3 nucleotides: TGTGCCAGCAGCGAAACATGGGTAGAACCCTCCTATGGCTACACCTTC. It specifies CASSETWVEPSYGYTF.

The CDR3 region is CASSSTRNGYEQYF. CDR3 nucleotide sequence: TGTGCCAGCAGCTCGACAAGGAATGGCTACGAGCAGTACTTC. The genes are TRBV6-2 or TRBV6-3 and TRBJ2-7, with D unresolved. Germline V gene data show CDR1 as MNHEY and CDR2 as SVGEGT. CDR3 length: 14 residues. The ends were cut back, 6 bases at V and 3 bases at J, with 15 bases in the middle.

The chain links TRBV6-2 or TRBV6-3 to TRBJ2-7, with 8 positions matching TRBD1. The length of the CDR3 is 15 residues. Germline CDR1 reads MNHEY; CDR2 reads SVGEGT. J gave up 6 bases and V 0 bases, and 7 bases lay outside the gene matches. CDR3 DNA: TGTGCCAGCAGTTACTCTCGACAGGGGTCATCCGAGCAGTACTTC. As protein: CASSYSRQGSSEQYF.

The CDR3 loop is CASSFGDPGGVGSPLHF. The CDR3 DNA sequence: TGTGCCAGCAGTTTTGGGGATCCAGGGGGTGTGGGTTCACCCCTCCACTTT. J is TRBJ1-6 and V is TRBV28, with 7 bases that match TRBD1. V lost 3 bases, J lost 9 bases, and 14 bases stayed unmatched. The CDR3 is 17 amino acids. Germline CDR1 reads MDHEN; CDR2 reads SYDVKM.

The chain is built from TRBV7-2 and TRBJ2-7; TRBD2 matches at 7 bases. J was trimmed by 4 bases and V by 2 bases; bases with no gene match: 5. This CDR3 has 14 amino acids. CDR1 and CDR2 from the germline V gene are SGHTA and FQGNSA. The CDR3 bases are TGTGCCAGCAGCTTATCGCTAGCGGCATACGAGCAGTACTTC. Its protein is CASSLSLAAYEQYF.

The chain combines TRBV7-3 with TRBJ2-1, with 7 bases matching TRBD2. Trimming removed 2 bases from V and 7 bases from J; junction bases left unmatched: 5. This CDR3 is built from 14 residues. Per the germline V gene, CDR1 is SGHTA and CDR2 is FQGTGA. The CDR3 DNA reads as TGTGCCAGCAGCTTACCGACTAGCTCGAATGAGCAGTTCTTC. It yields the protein CASSLPTSSNEQFF.

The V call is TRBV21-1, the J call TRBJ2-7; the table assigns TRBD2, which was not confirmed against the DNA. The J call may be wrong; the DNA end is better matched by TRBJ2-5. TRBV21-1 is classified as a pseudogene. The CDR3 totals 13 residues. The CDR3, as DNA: TGTGCCAGCACCCCAGACTTGTGGGAGACCCAGTACTTC. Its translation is CASTPDLWETQYF.

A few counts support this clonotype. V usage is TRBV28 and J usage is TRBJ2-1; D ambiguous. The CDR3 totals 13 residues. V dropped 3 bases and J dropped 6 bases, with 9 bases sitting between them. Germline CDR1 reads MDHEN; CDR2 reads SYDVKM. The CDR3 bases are TGTGCCAGCAGTTTCTACAGAATCAATGAGCAGTTCTTC. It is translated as CASSFYRINEQFF.

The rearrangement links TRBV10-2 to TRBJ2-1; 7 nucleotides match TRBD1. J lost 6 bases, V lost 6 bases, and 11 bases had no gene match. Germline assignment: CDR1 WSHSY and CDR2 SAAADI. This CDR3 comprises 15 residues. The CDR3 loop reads CASSYPEGAANEQFF. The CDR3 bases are TGCGCCAGCAGCTACCCAGAGGGGGCGGCCAATGAGCAGTTCTTC.

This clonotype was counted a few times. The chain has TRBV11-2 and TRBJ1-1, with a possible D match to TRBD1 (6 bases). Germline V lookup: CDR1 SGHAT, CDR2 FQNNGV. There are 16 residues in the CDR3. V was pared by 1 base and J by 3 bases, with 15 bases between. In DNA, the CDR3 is TGTGCCAGCAGCTTAGTGGCCGCTCACAGGGACACTGAAGCTTTCTTT. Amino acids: CASSLVAAHRDTEAFF.

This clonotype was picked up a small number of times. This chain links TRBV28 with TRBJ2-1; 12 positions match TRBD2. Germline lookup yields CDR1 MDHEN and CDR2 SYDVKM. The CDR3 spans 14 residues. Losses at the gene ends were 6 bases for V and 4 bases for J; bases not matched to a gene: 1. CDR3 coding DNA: TGTGCCAGCAGGGGGACTAGCGGGTACAATGAGCAGTTCTTC. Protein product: CASRGTSGYNEQFF.